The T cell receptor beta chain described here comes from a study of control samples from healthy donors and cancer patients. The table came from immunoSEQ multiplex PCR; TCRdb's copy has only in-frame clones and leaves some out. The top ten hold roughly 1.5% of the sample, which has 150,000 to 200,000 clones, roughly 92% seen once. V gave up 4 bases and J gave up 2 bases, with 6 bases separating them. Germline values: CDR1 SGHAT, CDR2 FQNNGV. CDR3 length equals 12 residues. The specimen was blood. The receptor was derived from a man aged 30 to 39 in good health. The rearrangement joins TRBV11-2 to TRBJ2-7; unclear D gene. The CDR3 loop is CASSYQTYEQYF. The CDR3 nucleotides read TGTGCCAGCAGCTACCAAACCTACGAGCAGTACTTC.